The source of this T cell receptor beta chain is a study of shared clonotypes between healthy human individuals. Study outcomes and limitations: Generally, estimated richness proved larger in naive subsets than it did in memory subsets.

Measured with immunoSEQ multiplex PCR; TCRdb has only the in-frame clones, and not every one. The sample holds around 1,000,000 clones, approximately 80% seen once. V was trimmed by 6 bases and J by 2 bases, leaving 18 bases between them. The germline V gene encodes CDR1 MDHEN and CDR2 SYDVKM. CDR3 length: 16 residues. Regarding this clone: Its antigen is unidentified.

This sequence was found in a man aged 18 to 35 in good health. Some clones in this sample may be carry-over from other donors' samples. The sample consisted of memory CD4+ T cells from PBMCs. Noted subset: CD45RA-negative fraction. The rearrangement joins TRBV28 to TRBJ2-3; the D gene could be TRBD1 or TRBD2 (5 bases each). The CDR3 region is CASSAGTHLLTDTQYF. Written as DNA, the CDR3 is TGTGCCAGCAGCGCCGGGACCCATCTTCTCACAGATACGCAGTATTTT.